This T cell receptor beta chain comes out of a study of T cell repertoires in cytomegalovirus infection. Per germline, CDR1 MGHRA and CDR2 YSYEKL. Trimming stripped 0 bases from V and 7 bases from J, with 15 bases between. This CDR3 spans 15 amino acids. TCRdb analysed the reads with MiXCR anew, one entry per CDR3 protein. This table holds around 260,000 distinct CDR3 sequences, 9.1% found once. This clonotype was observed at least ten times. The gene calls are TRBV4-1 and TRBJ1-2; D unresolved. Sequencing input: PBMCs. The receptor's source is a human donor in good health (CMV status not recorded). Some clones in this sample may be carry-over from other donors' samples. CDR3 DNA sequence: TGCGCCAGCAGCCAAGAAGGAACCCAAAGGAGTGGCTACACCTTC. It codes for CASSQEGTQRSGYTF.